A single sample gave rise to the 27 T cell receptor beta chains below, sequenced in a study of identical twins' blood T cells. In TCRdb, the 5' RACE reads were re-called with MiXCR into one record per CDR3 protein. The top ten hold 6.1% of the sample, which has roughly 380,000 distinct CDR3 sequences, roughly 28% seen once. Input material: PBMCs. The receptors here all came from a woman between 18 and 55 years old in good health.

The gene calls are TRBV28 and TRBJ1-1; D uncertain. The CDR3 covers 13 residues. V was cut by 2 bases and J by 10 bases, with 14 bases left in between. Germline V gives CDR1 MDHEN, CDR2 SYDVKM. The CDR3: CASSLNTASRAFF. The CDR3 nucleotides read TGTGCCAGCAGTTTAAACACAGCCTCAAGAGCTTTCTTT.

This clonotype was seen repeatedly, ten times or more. The CDR3 spells CASSLMSLGPYGYTF. CDR3 DNA sequence: TGTGCCAGCAGCTTAATGAGTCTCGGTCCTTATGGCTACACCTTC. The chain employs TRBV7-9 and TRBJ1-2; no reliable D call. Per germline, CDR1 SEHNR and CDR2 FQNEAQ (reference sequence). With 2 bases removed from V and 5 bases from J, the gap between germline ends came to 15 bases. This CDR3 has 15 residues.

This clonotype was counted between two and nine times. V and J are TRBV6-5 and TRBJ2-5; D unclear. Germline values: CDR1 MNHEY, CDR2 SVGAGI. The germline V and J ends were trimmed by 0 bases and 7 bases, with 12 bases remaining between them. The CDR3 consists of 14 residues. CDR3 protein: CASSYSQIAGTQYF. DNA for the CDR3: TGTGCCAGCAGTTACTCTCAGATTGCCGGGACCCAGTACTTC.

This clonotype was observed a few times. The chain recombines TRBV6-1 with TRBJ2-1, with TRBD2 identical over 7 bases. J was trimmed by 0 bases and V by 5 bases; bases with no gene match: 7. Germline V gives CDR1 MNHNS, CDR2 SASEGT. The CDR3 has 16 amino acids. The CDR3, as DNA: TGTGCCAGCAGTTTCGAGCGGGGTAGCTCCTACAATGAGCAGTTCTTC. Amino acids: CASSFERGSSYNEQFF.

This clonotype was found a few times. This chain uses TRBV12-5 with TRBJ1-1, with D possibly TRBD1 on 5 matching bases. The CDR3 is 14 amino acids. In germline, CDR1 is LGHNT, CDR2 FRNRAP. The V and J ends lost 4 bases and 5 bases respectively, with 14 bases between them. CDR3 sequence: CASGSAGAGTEAFF. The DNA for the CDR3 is TGTGCTAGTGGTTCAGCTGGGGCGGGGACTGAAGCTTTCTTT.

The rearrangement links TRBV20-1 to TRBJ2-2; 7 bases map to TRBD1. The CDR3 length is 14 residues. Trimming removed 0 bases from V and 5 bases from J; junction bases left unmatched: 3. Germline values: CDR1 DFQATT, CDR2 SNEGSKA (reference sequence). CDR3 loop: CSARDAGGTGELFF. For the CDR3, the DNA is TGCAGTGCTAGAGACGCAGGGGGAACCGGGGAGCTGTTTTTT.

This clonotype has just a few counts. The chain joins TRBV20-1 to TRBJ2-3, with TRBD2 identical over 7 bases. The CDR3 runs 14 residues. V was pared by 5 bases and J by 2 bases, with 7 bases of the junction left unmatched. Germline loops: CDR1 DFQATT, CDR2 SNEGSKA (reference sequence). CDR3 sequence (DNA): TGCAGTGCTGCGCAAGCGGGGCTCACAGATACGCAGTATTTT. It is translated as CSAAQAGLTDTQYF.

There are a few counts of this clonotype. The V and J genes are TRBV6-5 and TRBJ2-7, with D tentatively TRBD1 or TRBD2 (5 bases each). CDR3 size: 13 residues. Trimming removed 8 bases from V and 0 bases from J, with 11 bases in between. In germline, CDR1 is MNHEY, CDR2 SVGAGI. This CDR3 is CASARGLSYEQYF. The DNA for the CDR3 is TGTGCCAGCGCCCGGGGCCTCTCCTACGAGCAGTACTTC.

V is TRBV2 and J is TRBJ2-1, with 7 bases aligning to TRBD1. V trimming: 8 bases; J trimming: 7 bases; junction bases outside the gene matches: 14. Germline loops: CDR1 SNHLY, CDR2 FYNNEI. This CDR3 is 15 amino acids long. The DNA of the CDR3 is TGTGCCAGCCCACCGGACAGGTCCCCAGAGAATGAGCAGTTCTTC. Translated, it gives CASPPDRSPENEQFF.

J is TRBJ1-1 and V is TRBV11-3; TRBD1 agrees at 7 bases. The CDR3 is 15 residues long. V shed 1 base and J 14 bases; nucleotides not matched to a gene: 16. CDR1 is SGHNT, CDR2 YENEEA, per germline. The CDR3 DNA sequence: TGTGCCAGCAGCTTAGGTTCCATCTTCCGGGCAGGGGGGTTCTTT. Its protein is CASSLGSIFRAGGFF. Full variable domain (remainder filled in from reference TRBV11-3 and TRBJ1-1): EAGVVQSPRYKIIEKKQPVAFWCNPISGHNTLYWYLQNLGQGPELLIRYENEEAVDDSQLPKDRFSAERLKGVDSTLKIQPAELGDSAVYLCASSLGSIFRAGGFFGQGTRLTVV.

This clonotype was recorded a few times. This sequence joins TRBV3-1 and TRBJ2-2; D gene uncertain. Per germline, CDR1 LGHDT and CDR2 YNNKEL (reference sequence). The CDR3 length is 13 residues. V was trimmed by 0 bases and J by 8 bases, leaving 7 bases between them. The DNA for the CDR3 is TGTGCCAGCAGCCAAGAAGGTGCGGGGGAGCTGTTTTTT. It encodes CASSQEGAGELFF.

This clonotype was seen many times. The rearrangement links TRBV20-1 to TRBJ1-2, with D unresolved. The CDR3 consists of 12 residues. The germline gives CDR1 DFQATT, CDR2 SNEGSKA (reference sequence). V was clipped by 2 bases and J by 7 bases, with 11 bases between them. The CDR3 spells CSARIRTVGYTF. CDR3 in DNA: TGCAGTGCTAGAATAAGGACCGTTGGCTACACCTTC.

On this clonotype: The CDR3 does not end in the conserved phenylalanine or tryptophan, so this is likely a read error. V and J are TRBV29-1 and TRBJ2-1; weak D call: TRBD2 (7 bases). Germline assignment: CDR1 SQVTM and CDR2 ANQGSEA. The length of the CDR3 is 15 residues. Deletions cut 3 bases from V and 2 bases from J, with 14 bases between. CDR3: CSVDDRRGPYNEQFL. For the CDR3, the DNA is TGCAGCGTTGATGATCGGCGGGGGCCCTACAATGAGCAGTTCCTC.

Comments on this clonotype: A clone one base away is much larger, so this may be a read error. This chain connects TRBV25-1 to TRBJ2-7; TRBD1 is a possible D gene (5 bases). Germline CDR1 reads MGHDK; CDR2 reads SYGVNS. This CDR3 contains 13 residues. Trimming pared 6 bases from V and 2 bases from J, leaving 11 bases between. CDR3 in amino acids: CASSKGSPYEQYF. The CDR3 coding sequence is TGTGCCAGCAGCAAGGGGTCTCCCTACGAGCAGTACTTC.

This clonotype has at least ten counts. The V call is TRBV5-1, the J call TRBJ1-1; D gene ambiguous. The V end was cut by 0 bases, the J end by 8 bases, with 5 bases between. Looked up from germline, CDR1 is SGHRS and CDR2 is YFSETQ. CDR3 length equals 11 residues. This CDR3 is CASSLAGEAFF. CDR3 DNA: TGCGCCAGCAGCTTGGCGGGGGAAGCTTTCTTT.

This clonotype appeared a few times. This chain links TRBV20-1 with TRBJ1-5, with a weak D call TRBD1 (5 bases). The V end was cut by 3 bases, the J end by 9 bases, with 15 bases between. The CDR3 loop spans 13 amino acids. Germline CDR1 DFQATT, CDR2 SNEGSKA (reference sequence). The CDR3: CSASLGSGGPQHF. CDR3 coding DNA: TGCAGTGCTAGCCTGGGGTCTGGGGGGCCCCAGCATTTT.

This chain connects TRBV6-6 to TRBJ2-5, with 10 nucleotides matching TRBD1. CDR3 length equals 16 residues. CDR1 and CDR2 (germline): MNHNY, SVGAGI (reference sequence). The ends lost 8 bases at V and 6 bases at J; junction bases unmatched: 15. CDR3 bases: TGTGCCAGCTCATCCTTGACAGGGGGCATGGGAAAGACCCAGTACTTC. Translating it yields CASSSLTGGMGKTQYF.

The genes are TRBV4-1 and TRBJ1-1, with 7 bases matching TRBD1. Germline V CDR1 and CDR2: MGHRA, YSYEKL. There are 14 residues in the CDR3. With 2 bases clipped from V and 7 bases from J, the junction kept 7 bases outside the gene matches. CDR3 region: CASSQTTRDSEAFF. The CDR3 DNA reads TGCGCCAGCAGCCAAACCACCCGGGACAGTGAAGCTTTCTTT.

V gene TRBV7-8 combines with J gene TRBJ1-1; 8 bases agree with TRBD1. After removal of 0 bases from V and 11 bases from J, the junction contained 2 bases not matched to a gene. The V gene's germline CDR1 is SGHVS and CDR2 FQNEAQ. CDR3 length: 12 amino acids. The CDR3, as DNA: TGTGCCAGCAGCTTAGCGACAGGGGAGGCTTTCTTT. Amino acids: CASSLATGEAFF. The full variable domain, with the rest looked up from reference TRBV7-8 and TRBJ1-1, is GAGVSQSPRYKVAKRGQDVALRCDPISGHVSLFWYQQALGQGPEFLTYFQNEAQLDKSGLPSDRFFAERPEGSVSTLKIQRTQQEDSAVYLCASSLATGEAFFGQGTRLTVV.

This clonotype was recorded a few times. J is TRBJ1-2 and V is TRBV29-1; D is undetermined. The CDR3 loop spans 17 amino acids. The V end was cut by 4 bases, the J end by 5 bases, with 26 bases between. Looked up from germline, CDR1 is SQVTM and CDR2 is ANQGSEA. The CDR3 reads CSVVSVQPATRQYGYTF. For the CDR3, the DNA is TGCAGCGTTGTTTCTGTTCAGCCAGCGACACGACAATATGGCTACACCTTC. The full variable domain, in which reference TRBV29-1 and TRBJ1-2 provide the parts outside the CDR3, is SAVISQKPSRDICQRGTSLTIQCQVDSQVTMMFWYRQQPGQSLTLIATANQGSEATYESGFVIDKFPISRPNLTFSTLTVSNMSPEDSSIYLCSVVSVQPATRQYGYTFGSGTRLTVV.

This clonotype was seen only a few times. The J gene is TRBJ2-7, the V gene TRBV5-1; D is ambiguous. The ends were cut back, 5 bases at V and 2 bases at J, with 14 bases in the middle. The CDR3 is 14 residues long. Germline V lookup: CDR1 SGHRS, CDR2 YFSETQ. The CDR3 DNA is TGCGCCAGCAGTCTGGAGTTGGGGACCTACGAGCAGTACTTC. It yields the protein CASSLELGTYEQYF.

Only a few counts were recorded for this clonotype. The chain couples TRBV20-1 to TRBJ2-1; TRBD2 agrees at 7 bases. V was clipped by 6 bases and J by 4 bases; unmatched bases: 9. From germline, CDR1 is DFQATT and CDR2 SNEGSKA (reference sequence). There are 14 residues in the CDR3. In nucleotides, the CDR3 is TGCAGTGCAATGACGGGGGGATCGTACAATGAGCAGTTCTTC. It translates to CSAMTGGSYNEQFF.

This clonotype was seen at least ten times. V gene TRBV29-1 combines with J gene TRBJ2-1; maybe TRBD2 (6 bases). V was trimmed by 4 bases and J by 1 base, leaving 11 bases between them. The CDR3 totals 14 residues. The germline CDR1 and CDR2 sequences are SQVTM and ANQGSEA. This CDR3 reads CSVARGRSYNEQFF. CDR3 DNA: TGCAGCGTTGCCAGAGGGAGGTCCTACAATGAGCAGTTCTTC.

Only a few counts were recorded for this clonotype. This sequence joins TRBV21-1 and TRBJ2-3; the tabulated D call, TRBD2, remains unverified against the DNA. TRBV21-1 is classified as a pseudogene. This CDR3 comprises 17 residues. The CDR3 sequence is CASSPGTSGRSRGTQYF. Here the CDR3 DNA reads TGTGCCAGCAGCCCCGGGACTAGCGGGAGATCAAGGGGTACGCAGTATTTT.

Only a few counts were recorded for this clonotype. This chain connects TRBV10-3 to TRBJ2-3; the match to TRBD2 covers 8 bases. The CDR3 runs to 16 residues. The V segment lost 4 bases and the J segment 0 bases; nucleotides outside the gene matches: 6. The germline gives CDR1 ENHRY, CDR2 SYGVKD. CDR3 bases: TGTGCCATCAGTGGGGGGGCTAGCGGGAGCACAGATACGCAGTATTTT. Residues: CAISGGASGSTDTQYF.

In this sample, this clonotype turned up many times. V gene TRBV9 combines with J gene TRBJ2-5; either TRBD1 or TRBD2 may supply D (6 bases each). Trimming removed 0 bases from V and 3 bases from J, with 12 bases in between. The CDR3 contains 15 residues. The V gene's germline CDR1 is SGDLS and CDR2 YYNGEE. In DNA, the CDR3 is TGTGCCAGCAGCGTAGATGGGGGGCGTGAAGAGACCCAGTACTTC. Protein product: CASSVDGGREETQYF.

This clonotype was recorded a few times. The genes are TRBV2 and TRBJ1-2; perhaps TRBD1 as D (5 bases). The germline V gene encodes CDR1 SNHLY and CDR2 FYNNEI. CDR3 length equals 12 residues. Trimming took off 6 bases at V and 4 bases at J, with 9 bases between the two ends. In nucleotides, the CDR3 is TGTGCCAGCAGGGGGCGCGGCTATGGCTACACCTTC. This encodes CASRGRGYGYTF. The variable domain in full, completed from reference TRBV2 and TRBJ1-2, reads EPEVTQTPSHQVTQMGQEVILRCVPISNHLYFYWYRQILGQKVEFLVSFYNNEISEKSEIFDDQFSVERPDGSNFTLKIRSTKLEDSAMYFCASRGRGYGYTFGSGTRLTVV.